The 13 T cell receptor beta chains presented below share a single source sample, sequenced in a study of cytomegalovirus exposure and HLA in healthy donors. PCR amplification relied on 60 Vbeta primers (plus 13 Jbeta primers). Repertoires were generated with immunoSEQ multiplex PCR, while TCRdb's copy carries only in-frame clones and drops some. The sample contains approximately 170,000 clones, roughly 80% of which appear only once. The sequenced material came from PBMCs. These TCRs come from a woman younger than 35 in good health and CMV-seronegative.

CDR3 bases: TGTGCCAGCACCAGGGATGGAAAGCAGTTCTTC. Translation: CASTRDGKQFF. V gene TRBV6-5 combines with J gene TRBJ2-1, with TRBD1 as a possible D gene (5 bases). This CDR3 has 11 residues. Trimming left V 7 bases short and J 11 bases short, with 12 bases between. Germline-derived CDR1 and CDR2 are MNHEY and SVGAGI.

V gene TRBV7-3 combines with J gene TRBJ1-2; possible D gene TRBD1, 6 bases. Deletions cut 5 bases from V and 2 bases from J, with 12 bases between. Per the germline V gene, CDR1 is SGHTA and CDR2 is FQGTGA. The length of the CDR3 is 14 residues. The CDR3 sequence is CASSPNTGNYGYTF. In nucleotides, the CDR3 is TGTGCCAGCAGCCCTAATACAGGGAACTATGGCTACACCTTC.

The CDR3: CASSLVTGEVDTQYF. For the CDR3, the DNA is TGTGCCAGCAGCTTAGTGACGGGGGAAGTAGATACGCAGTATTTT. This chain uses TRBV7-9 with TRBJ2-3, with D possibly being TRBD2 (6 bases). V was pared by 1 base and J by 5 bases, with 13 bases between. Germline V gene data show CDR1 as SEHNR and CDR2 as FQNEAQ (reference sequence). This CDR3 is 15 amino acids long.

CDR3: CASSKRRDSGGTDTQYF. The DNA of the CDR3 is TGTGCCAGCTCAAAGCGCCGGGACTCAGGAGGCACAGATACGCAGTATTTT. The genes are TRBV6-4 and TRBJ2-3; possibly TRBD2 for D (6 bases). The CDR3 consists of 17 residues. Trimming pared 8 bases from V and 1 base from J, leaving 22 bases between. The germline CDR1 and CDR2 sequences are MRHNA and SNTAGT.

The rearrangement uses TRBV7-9 and TRBJ1-1, with D perhaps matching TRBD1 (5 bases). This CDR3 is built from 13 residues. Germline lookup yields CDR1 SEHNR and CDR2 FQNEAQ (reference sequence). The V gene lost 7 bases and the J gene lost 1 base, with 10 bases spanning the gap. The CDR3 sequence is CASTPTGNTEAFF. As DNA, the CDR3 is TGTGCCAGCACCCCCACAGGGAACACTGAAGCTTTCTTT.

This chain connects TRBV21-1 to TRBJ1-2; TRBD1, as called in the table, went unchecked against the DNA. TRBV21-1 counts as a pseudogene. This CDR3 has 13 residues. CDR3 nucleotides: TGTGCCAGCAGTATGGACAGGGGGTATGGCTACACCTTC. Translated, it gives CASSMDRGYGYTF.

The V and J genes are TRBV6-1 and TRBJ2-2; TRBD1 is a possible D gene (6 bases). The V gene lost 0 bases and the J gene lost 2 bases, with 13 bases spanning the gap. This CDR3 has 17 residues. Germline lookup yields CDR1 MNHNS and CDR2 SASEGT. The CDR3 DNA reads as TGTGCCAGCAGTGAAGCGCACTATGGGGGCAACACCGGGGAGCTGTTTTTT. This gives the protein CASSEAHYGGNTGELFF.

This rearrangement joins TRBV18 to TRBJ1-6, with TRBD1 matching 8 bases. Per germline, CDR1 KGHSH and CDR2 LQKENI. This CDR3 comprises 15 residues. Trimming cost V 5 bases and J 9 bases; bases outside gene matches: 9. Here the CDR3 reads CASSNLGRGLSPLHF. The CDR3 nucleotides are TGTGCCAGCTCAAACCTGGGCAGGGGGCTTTCACCCCTCCACTTT. Supplemented by reference TRBV18 and TRBJ1-6, the full variable domain reads NAGVMQNPRHLVRRRGQEARLRCSPMKGHSHVYWYRQLPEEGLKFMVYLQKENIIDESGMPKERFSAEFPKEGPSILRIQQVVRGDSAAYFCASSNLGRGLSPLHFGNGTRLTVT.

The gene calls are TRBV5-1 and TRBJ2-2, with D uncertain. Germline CDR1 is SGHRS and CDR2 is YFSETQ. There are 16 residues in the CDR3. Trimming left V 0 bases short and J 0 bases short, with 9 bases between. The CDR3 region has the DNA TGCGCCAGCAGCTTGGTTGCGAATTCGAACACCGGGGAGCTGTTTTTT. It yields the protein CASSLVANSNTGELFF.

This rearrangement joins TRBV7-8 to TRBJ1-6, with D uncertain. The CDR3 contains 15 residues. V dropped 5 bases and J dropped 7 bases, with 15 bases sitting between them. Germline CDR1 is SGHVS and CDR2 is FQNEAQ. DNA of the CDR3: TGTGCCAGCAGCCCCGGTTACGGGGTAAATTCACCCCTCCACTTT. Encoded protein: CASSPGYGVNSPLHF.

The V call is TRBV6-1, the J call TRBJ1-2, with 8 nucleotides matching TRBD1. Germline CDR1 and CDR2: MNHNS and SASEGT. V dropped 8 bases and J dropped 2; count of bases not matched to a gene: 7. The CDR3 sequence is 14 residues long. This chain's CDR3 is CASPGQEMNYGYTF. The DNA of the CDR3 is TGTGCCAGCCCGGGACAGGAGATGAACTATGGCTACACCTTC.

The gene calls are TRBV5-1 and TRBJ1-1; 7 bases fit TRBD1. Germline CDR1 reads SGHRS; CDR2 reads YFSETQ. Trimming took 4 bases from V and 0 from J; bases not matched to a gene: 3. This CDR3 spans 14 amino acids. The CDR3 region has the DNA TGCGCCAGCAGCGTACAGGGGTTGAACACTGAAGCTTTCTTT. It translates to CASSVQGLNTEAFF.

This clone was counted a few times. The chain carries TRBV18 and TRBJ1-1, with a weak D call TRBD1 (6 bases). This CDR3 region has 15 residues. In germline, CDR1 is KGHSH, CDR2 LQKENI. The germline V and J ends were trimmed by 3 bases and 0 bases, with 11 bases remaining between them. CDR3 sequence: CASSPDSYLNTEAFF. CDR3 in DNA: TGTGCCAGCTCACCGGACAGCTACTTGAACACTGAAGCTTTCTTT. Supplemented by reference TRBV18 and TRBJ1-1, the full variable domain reads NAGVMQNPRHLVRRRGQEARLRCSPMKGHSHVYWYRQLPEEGLKFMVYLQKENIIDESGMPKERFSAEFPKEGPSILRIQQVVRGDSAAYFCASSPDSYLNTEAFFGQGTRLTVV.